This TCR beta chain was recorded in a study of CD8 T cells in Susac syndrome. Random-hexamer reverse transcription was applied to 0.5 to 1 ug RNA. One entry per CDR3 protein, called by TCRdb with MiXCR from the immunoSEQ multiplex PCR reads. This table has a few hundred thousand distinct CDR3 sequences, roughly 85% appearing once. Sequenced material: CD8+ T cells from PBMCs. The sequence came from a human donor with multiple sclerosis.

The CDR3 loop reads CASSWLGSASSYNEQFF. Here the CDR3 DNA reads TGCGCCAGCAGTTGGTTGGGGTCGGCCTCCTCCTACAATGAGCAGTTCTTC. This chain links TRBV5-1 with TRBJ2-1; the D is unclear. V was shortened by 5 bases and J by 0 bases, with 18 bases between the two germline ends. In germline, CDR1 is SGHRS, CDR2 YFSETQ. The CDR3 is 17 amino acids.